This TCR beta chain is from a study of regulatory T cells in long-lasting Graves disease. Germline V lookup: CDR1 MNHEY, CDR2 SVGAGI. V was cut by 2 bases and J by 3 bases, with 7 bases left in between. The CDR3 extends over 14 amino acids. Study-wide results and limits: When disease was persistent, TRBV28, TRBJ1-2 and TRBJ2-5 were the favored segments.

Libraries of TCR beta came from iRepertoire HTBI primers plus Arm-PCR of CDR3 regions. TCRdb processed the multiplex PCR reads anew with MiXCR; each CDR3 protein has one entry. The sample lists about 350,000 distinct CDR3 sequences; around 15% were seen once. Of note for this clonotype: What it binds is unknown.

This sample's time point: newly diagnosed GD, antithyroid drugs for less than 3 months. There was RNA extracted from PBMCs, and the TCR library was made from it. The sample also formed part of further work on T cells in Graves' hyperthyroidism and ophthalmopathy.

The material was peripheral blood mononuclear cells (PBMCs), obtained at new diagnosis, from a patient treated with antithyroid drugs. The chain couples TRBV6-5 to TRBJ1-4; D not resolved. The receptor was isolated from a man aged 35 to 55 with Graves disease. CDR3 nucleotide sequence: TGTGCCAGCAGTTACGCCGGATCTAATGAAAAACTGTTTTTT. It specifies CASSYAGSNEKLFF.